This T cell receptor beta chain was recorded in a study of shared clonotypes between healthy human individuals. Concerning this clone itself: The antigen is not known.

Regarding the study as a whole: Rarefaction analysis demonstrated incomplete sorted-subset sequencing notwithstanding large depth.

Sequencing used immunoSEQ multiplex PCR; TCRdb keeps in-frame clones, though not all of them. The sample shows 630,000 or so clones, 95% to 98% of them seen only once. V lost 1 base, J lost 3 bases, and 10 bases lay in between. Germline assignment: CDR1 SEHNR and CDR2 FQNEAQ (reference sequence). This CDR3 spans 14 amino acids. The naive CD8 fraction comprised CD45RO-negative cells positively selected for CCR7 and excluded terminally differentiated effector memory CD45RA+ cells. The clonotype comes from a man younger than 40 in good health. The V gene is TRBV7-9, the J gene TRBJ2-7, with D unresolved. The sample was naive CD8+ T cells sorted from blood. The CDR3 nucleotides are TGTGCCAGCAGCTTAGAGGGCCGAAGCTACGAGCAGTACTTC. The encoded protein is CASSLEGRSYEQYF.